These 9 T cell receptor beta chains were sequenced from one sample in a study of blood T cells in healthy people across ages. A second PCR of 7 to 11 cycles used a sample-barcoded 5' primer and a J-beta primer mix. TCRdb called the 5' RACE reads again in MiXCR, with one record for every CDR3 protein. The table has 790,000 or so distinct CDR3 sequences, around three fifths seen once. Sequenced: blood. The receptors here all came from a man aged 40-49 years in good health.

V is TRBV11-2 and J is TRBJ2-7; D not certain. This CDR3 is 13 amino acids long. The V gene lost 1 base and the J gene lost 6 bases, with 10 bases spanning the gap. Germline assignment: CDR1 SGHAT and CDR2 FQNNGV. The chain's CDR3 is CASSLVGRGEQYF. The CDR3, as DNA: TGTGCCAGCAGCTTAGTCGGTAGAGGCGAGCAGTACTTC.

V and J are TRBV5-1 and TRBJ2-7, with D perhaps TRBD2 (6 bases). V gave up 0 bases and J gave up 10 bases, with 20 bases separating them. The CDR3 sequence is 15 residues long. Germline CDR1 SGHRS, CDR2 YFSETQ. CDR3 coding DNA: TGCGCCAGCAGCTTGGAAAGCGGGTGGTACAATGACCAGTACTTC. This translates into CASSLESGWYNDQYF.

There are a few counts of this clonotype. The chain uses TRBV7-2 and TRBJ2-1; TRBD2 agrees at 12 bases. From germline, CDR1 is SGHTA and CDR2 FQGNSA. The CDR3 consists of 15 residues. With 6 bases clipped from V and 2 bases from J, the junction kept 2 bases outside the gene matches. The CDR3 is CASRWTSGTYNEQFF. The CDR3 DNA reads TGTGCCAGCAGATGGACTAGCGGGACCTACAATGAGCAGTTCTTC.

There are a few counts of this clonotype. CDR3 nucleotides: TGCGCCAGCAGCCAAGACGTCGGGGGCCCCACCTCCTACGAGCAGTACTTC. This translates into CASSQDVGGPTSYEQYF. The rearrangement links TRBV4-3 to TRBJ2-7; D possibly uses TRBD1 or TRBD2 (6 bases each). Trimming removed 0 bases at V and 0 bases at J, with 15 bases between. Germline V CDR1 and CDR2: LGHNA, YSLEER. This CDR3 region has 17 residues.

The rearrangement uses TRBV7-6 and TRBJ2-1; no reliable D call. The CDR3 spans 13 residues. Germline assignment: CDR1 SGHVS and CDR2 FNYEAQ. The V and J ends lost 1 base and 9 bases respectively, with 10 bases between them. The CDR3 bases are TGTGCCAGCAGCTTAGTCGCTGCCCCTGAGCAGTTCTTC. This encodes CASSLVAAPEQFF.

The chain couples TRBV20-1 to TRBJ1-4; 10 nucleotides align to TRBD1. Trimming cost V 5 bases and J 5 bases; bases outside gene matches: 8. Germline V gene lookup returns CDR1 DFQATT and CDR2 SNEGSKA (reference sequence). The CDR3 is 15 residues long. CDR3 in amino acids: CSAQRQGASNEKLFF. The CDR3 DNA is TGCAGTGCTCAGCGACAGGGGGCAAGCAATGAAAAACTGTTTTTT.

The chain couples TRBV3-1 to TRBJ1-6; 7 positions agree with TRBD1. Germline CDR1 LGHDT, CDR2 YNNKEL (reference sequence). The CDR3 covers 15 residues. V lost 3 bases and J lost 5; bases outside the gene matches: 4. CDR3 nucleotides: TGTGCCAGCAGCCAGGAAACAGGGGATAATTCACCCCTCCACTTT. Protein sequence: CASSQETGDNSPLHF.

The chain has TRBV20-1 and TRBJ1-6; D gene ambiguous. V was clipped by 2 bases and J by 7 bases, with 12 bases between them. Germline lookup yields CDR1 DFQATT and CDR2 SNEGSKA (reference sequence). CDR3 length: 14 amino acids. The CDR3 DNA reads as TGCAGTGCTAGACCCGCATCCAGGAATTCACCCCTCCACTTT. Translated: CSARPASRNSPLHF.

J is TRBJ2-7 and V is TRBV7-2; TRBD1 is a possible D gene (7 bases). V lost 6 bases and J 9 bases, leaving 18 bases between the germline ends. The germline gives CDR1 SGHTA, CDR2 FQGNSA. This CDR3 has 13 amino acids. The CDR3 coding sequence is TGTGCCAGCAGACAAGGAGGGACAGTTGGGCAGTACTTC. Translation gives CASRQGGTVGQYF.